The 14 T cell receptor beta chains below come from one sample, sequenced in a study of T-cell reconstitution after alpha-beta-depleted transplantation in children. The library targeted TCRbeta and was prepared with unique molecular identifiers. TCRdb re-derived calls from the PCR reads in MiXCR, one entry per CDR3 protein. The table shows some 550,000 distinct CDR3 sequences, with roughly 24% occurring only once. The starting material was PBMCs, mostly from graft donor cells, obtained 360 days after TCRalphabeta/CD19-depleted stem cell transplant. The receptors derive from a boy in the first two years of life who had a stem cell transplant for acute myeloid leukemia, so the T cells may come from the graft donor.

The genes are TRBV6-4 and TRBJ2-2, with TRBD1 matching over 7 bases. The CDR3 sequence is 16 residues long. V shed 5 bases and J 5 bases; nucleotides not matched to a gene: 11. Germline values: CDR1 MRHNA, CDR2 SNTAGT. CDR3 residues: CASSLERRGRTGELFF. CDR3 bases: TGTGCCAGCAGTCTCGAGCGAAGGGGGCGGACCGGGGAGCTGTTTTTT.

This clonotype appeared a few times. This chain links TRBV5-1 with TRBJ2-5; 7 bases map to TRBD1. CDR1 is SGHRS and CDR2 is YFSETQ in the germline V gene. The junction had 6 bases not matched to a gene; V was cut back by 5 bases and J by 2 bases. The CDR3 has 14 residues. Here the CDR3 reads CASRQQGIQETQYF. The CDR3 DNA is TGCGCCAGCAGACAACAGGGGATACAAGAGACCCAGTACTTC.

This clonotype was counted at least ten times. This chain connects TRBV29-1 to TRBJ2-3; TRBD1 might be the D (5 bases). Trimming took off 1 base at V and 9 bases at J, with 14 bases between the two ends. This CDR3 region has 13 residues. CDR1 is SQVTM, CDR2 ANQGSEA, per germline. DNA of the CDR3: TGCAGCGTTGAAGTCACAGCAGGGTACACGCAGTATTTT. Translated: CSVEVTAGYTQYF.

The genes are TRBV20-1 and TRBJ1-5; D possibly corresponds to TRBD1 (6 bases). The CDR3 contains 15 residues. Trimming took off 1 base at V and 3 bases at J, with 13 bases between the two ends. From germline, CDR1 is DFQATT and CDR2 SNEGSKA (reference sequence). The CDR3 loop reads CSARGGGALNQPQHF. Here the CDR3 DNA reads TGCAGTGCTAGAGGTGGGGGGGCACTCAATCAGCCCCAGCATTTT.

The J gene is TRBJ1-6, the V gene TRBV6-1; no clear D. Germline-derived CDR1 and CDR2 are MNHNS and SASEGT. This CDR3 region has 15 residues. Deletions cut 5 bases from V and 9 bases from J, with 17 bases between. CDR3 nucleotides: TGTGCCAGCAGTCAGGTGACCTTAGGAAGTTCACCCCTCCACTTT. Translating gives CASSQVTLGSSPLHF.

This clonotype was recorded many times. The V gene is TRBV7-2, the J gene TRBJ1-2; no clear D. The CDR3 sequence is 13 residues long. Germline V gene sequence: CDR1 SGHTA, CDR2 FQGNSA. V lost 0 bases and J lost 6, with 8 bases in between. The CDR3 DNA reads TGTGCCAGCAGCTTAGCGTCCCCGAATGGCTACACCTTC. This gives the protein CASSLASPNGYTF.

This clonotype has just a few counts. The chain joins TRBV7-2 to TRBJ2-4, with D unresolved. CDR1 SGHTA and CDR2 FQGNSA come from the germline V gene. The CDR3 sequence is 16 residues long. V was pared by 5 bases and J by 3 bases, with 17 bases between. The CDR3 DNA reads TGTGCCAGCAGCCACGCCTTAGATGGCGGCAAAAACATTCAGTACTTC. Residues: CASSHALDGGKNIQYF.

In regard to this clonotype: A single base separates this from a much larger clone, so it may be a read error. The J gene is TRBJ2-7, the V gene TRBV12-3 or TRBV12-4, with 14 bases that match TRBD2. The trim removed 6 bases at V and 2 bases at J, leaving 0 bases unmatched. The CDR3 extends over 14 amino acids. CDR3 protein: CASRTSGGAYEQYF. The DNA for the CDR3 is TGTGCCAGCAGGACTAGCGGGGGGGCCTACGAGCAGTACTTC.

This clonotype was counted between two and nine times. This chain links TRBV27 with TRBJ2-7; TRBD1 aligns across 8 bases. Germline trimming cut 5 bases from V and 2 bases from J; bases unmatched to any gene: 5. The CDR3 extends over 14 amino acids. CDR1 is MNHEY, CDR2 SMNVEV, per germline (reference sequence). This CDR3 is CASSMYRGTYEQYF. CDR3 DNA: TGTGCCAGCAGTATGTACAGGGGGACCTACGAGCAGTACTTC.

The CDR3 DNA follows: TGTGCCACCAGCAGAGGCCGGGACCCCTACGAGCAGTACTTC. Its protein product is CATSRGRDPYEQYF. The genes are TRBV15 and TRBJ2-7; D is possibly TRBD1 or TRBD2 (5 bases each). The V end was cut by 1 base, the J end by 2 bases, with 9 bases between. Germline CDR1 is LNHNV and CDR2 is YYDKDF (reference sequence). The CDR3 has 14 amino acids.

The chain joins TRBV5-6 to TRBJ2-7; 7 bases fit TRBD1. CDR3 length: 16 residues. V was pared by 5 bases and J by 1 base, with 12 bases of the junction left unmatched. CDR1 is SGHDT, CDR2 YYEEEE, per germline. CDR3 DNA: TGTGCCAGCAGTTCTCCAGGACAGGATGCTTCCTACGAGCAGTACGTC. Its translation is CASSSPGQDASYEQYV.

This clonotype has at least ten counts. The CDR3, as DNA: TGCGCCAGCAGCCAAGAAATCGAGTTGAACACTGAAGCTTTCTTT. It codes for CASSQEIELNTEAFF. The chain employs TRBV4-3 and TRBJ1-1; D unclear. Trimming cost V 0 bases and J 0 bases, with 8 bases left between them. The CDR3 is 15 residues long. Looked up from germline, CDR1 is LGHNA and CDR2 is YSLEER.

About this clonotype: A junction end diverges from the germline sequence, so it may reflect a read error. This rearrangement joins TRBV20-1 to TRBJ1-2, with D possibly matching TRBD1 (5 bases). Per the germline V gene, CDR1 is DFQATT and CDR2 is SNEGSKA (reference sequence). The CDR3 totals 18 residues. CDR3 sequence (DNA): TGCTGTGCTAGAAGGACGGGTAGGCTCCAGGGCCCTAACTATGGCTACACCTTC. Protein product: CCARRTGRLQGPNYGYTF.

This clonotype was found a few times. The DNA for the CDR3 is TGTGCCAGCAGTTCGACGACCGGGACAGGAGGTGATGGCTACACCTTC. This sequence encodes CASSSTTGTGGDGYTF. V usage is TRBV6-5 and J usage is TRBJ1-2; 8 positions match TRBD1. This CDR3 spans 16 amino acids. Germline V CDR1 and CDR2: MNHEY, SVGAGI. Unmatched junction bases numbered 13, after V lost 4 bases and J lost 6 bases.